This TCR beta chain was observed in a study of T cell responses to AZD1222 COVID-19 vaccine (dated by TCRdb to the early 2020s). Regarding the complete study: Because spike-specific TCR depth and breadth did not differ between the two schedules, AZD1222 recipients who got a second dose at roughly 4 weeks were pooled with those who got a second dose at roughly 12 weeks. A total of around 240 trial participants underwent TCR sequencing, of whom more than 200 had received two doses of AZD1222 and approximately 26 had received two doses of the MenACWY control vaccine. Enrollment into the trials was organized by age into subgroups of 18-55, 56-69 and 70-plus years, and those subgroups contained about 160, 30 and 59 TCR-sequenced participants, respectively. Points the paper makes about the study in general: Because no samples from the day 14 peak response were available, repertoires could be characterized only after the peak T cell response. After two AZD1222 doses, both the breadth and the depth of spike-specific TCRs were significantly higher than at day 0 and than in MenACWY recipients. CD4 TCRs associated with the vaccine covered the entire spike protein, and the dominant responses were in regions 160-218 and 743-854. Participants were mostly white British and included more females than males, and it was suggested by the authors that clonal diversity may have been underestimated. The 56-69-year group was small, and its depth increase did not reach significance, likely because of low power. Epitopes outside the regions mutated in the B.1.351 and B.1.1.7 variants were reportedly recognized by nearly half of the unique spike-specific TCRs. Only five to seven AZD1222 recipients were SARS-CoV-2 seropositive at baseline, limiting conclusions about previously exposed vaccinees.

The V end loses 4 bases and the J end loses 5 bases, and a stretch of 20 bases separates them. From the germline V gene, CDR1 is LGHNA and CDR2 is YSLEER. The CDR3, cysteine through phenylalanine, is 16 amino acids long. The retained sequence is limited to the CDR3, 48 bases, with the frame set at the first base. About this clone: Its antigen remains undetermined. Per-nucleotide qualities are absent, and no much larger clonotype sits a single base away.

Read against the paper, the sample's time point label means: baseline before first vaccination. Vaccinee samples were obtained from the UK trials COV001 and COV002, which included a single-blind randomized controlled phase 2/3 trial of AZD1222 (ChAdOx1 nCoV-19) in healthy adults. For TCRbeta chain sequencing, PBMC samples from trial participants were taken at day 0 and at day 28 after the second dose. The CDR3 regions of human TCRbeta chains were analyzed by immunosequencing. Processing in the source paper ran as follows. Repertoire TCRs were checked for matches against a reference library of SARS-CoV-2-specific TCRs that had been generated using the MIRA antigen-specificity platform. Breadth was defined as the fraction of unique TCRs that were SARS-CoV-2-associated. Depth was defined as the fraction of total T cells that were SARS-CoV-2-associated. Using the MIRA data, every spike-specific TCR was mapped to the spike region that the TCR reacted to and assigned to either a CD4 or a CD8 class. Log10-transformed breadth and depth values were compared by one-way ANOVA with Sidak's multiple comparisons tests. Imported from immuneACCESS, the table was reduced by TCRdb to in-frame sequences with V and J called. These copies leave out some clones; in studies compared against another copy, an unresolved V gene accounts for under half, and the cause of the remainder is not known. The V and J calls and clone size are taken from that table; D and trimming were inferred from the DNA. For this sample the table gives about 130,000 clones, of which 90% were detected only once. The ten biggest clones cover approximately 1.6% of the sample.

The chain is encoded by TRBV4-3 joined to TRBJ1-1; no D segment can be confidently identified. This specimen was peripheral blood, taken on day 0 of AZD1222 vaccination. The sequence came from an adult in good health. The encoded CDR3 is CASSPRQGGRWTEAFF. The DNA is TGCGCCAGCAGCCCAAGACAAGGAGGGCGGTGGACTGAAGCTTTCTTT.